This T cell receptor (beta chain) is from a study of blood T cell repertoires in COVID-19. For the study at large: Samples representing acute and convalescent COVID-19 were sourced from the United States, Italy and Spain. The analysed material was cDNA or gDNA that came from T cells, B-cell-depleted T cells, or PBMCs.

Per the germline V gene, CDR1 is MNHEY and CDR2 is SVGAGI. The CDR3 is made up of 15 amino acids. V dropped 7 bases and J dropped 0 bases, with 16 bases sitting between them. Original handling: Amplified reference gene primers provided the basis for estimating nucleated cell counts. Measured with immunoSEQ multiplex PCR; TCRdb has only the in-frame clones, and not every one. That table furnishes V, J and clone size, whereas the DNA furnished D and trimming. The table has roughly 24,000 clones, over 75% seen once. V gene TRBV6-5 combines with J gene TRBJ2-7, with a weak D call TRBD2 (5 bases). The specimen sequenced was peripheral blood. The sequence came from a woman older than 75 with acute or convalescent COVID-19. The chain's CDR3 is CASTPGKGSSYEQYF. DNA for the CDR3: TGTGCCAGCACCCCGGGGAAGGGTAGCTCCTACGAGCAGTACTTC.